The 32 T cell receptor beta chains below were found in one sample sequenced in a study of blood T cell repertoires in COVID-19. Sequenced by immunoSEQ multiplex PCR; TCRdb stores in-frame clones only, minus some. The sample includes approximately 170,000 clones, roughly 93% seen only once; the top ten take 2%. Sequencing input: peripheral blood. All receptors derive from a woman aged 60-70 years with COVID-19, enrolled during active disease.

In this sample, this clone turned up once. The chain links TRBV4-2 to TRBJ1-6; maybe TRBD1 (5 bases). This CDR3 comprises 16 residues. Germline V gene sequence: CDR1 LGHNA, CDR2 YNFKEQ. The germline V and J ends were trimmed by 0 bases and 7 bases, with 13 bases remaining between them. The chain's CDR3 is CASSQDGKGVNSPLHF. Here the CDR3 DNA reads TGTGCCAGCAGCCAAGATGGGAAAGGGGTAAATTCACCCCTCCACTTT.

The CDR3 here is CAWMGQGEEKLFF. CDR3 sequence (DNA): TGTGCCTGGATGGGACAGGGCGAGGAAAAACTGTTTTTT. The chain recombines TRBV30 with TRBJ1-4, with 9 bases fitting TRBD1. The CDR3 extends over 13 amino acids. Germline loops: CDR1 GTSNPN, CDR2 SVGIG (reference sequence). V lost 4 bases, J lost 8 bases, and 5 bases stayed unmatched.

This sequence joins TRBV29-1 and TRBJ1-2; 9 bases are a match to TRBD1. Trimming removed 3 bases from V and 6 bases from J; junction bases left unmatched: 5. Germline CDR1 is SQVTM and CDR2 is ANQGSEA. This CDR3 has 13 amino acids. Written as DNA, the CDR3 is TGCAGCGTTGACATAGGACAGGGGAATGGCTACACCTTC. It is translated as CSVDIGQGNGYTF.

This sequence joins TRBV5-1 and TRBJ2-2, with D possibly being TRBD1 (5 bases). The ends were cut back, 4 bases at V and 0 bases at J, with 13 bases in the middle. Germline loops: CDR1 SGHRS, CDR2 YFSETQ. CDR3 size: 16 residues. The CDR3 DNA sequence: TGCGCCAGCAGCGGCCCGACAGTCGCGAACACCGGGGAGCTGTTTTTT. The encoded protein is CASSGPTVANTGELFF.

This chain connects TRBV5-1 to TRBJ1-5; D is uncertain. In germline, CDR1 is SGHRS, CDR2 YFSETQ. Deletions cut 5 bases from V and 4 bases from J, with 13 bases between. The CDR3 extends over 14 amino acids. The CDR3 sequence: CASSISTGNQPQHF. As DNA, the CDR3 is TGCGCCAGCAGTATATCGACGGGAAATCAGCCCCAGCATTTT.

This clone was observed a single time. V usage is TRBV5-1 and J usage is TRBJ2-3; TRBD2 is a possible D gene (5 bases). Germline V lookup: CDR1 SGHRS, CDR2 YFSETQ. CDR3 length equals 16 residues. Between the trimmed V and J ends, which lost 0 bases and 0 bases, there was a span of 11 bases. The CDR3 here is CASSLGAATSTDTQYF. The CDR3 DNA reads TGCGCCAGCAGCTTGGGAGCGGCGACTAGCACAGATACGCAGTATTTT. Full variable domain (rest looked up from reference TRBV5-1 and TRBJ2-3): KAGVTQTPRYLIKTRGQQVTLSCSPISGHRSVSWYQQTPGQGLQFLFEYFSETQRNKGNFPGRFSGRQFSNSRSEMNVSTLELGDSALYLCASSLGAATSTDTQYFGPGTRLTVL.

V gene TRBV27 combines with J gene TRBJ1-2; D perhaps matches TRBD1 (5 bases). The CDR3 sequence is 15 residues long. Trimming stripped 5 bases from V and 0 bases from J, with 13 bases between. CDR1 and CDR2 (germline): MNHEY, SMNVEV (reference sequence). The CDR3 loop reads CASSAQVSANYGYTF. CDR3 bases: TGTGCCAGCAGTGCACAGGTTTCAGCTAACTATGGCTACACCTTC.

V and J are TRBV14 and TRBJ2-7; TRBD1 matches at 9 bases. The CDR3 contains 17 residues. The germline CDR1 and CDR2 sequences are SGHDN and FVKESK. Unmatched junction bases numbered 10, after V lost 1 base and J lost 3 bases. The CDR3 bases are TGTGCCAGCAGCCAAGGATCCTCCGGGACAGGGTTCTACGAGCAGTACTTC. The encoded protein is CASSQGSSGTGFYEQYF.

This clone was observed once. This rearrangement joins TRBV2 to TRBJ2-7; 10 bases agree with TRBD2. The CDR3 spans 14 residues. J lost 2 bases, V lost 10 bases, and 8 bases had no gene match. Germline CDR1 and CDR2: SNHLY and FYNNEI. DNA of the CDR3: TGTGCCATTTTGAGTCTAGCGGGGGCCTACGAGCAGTACTTC. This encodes CAILSLAGAYEQYF.

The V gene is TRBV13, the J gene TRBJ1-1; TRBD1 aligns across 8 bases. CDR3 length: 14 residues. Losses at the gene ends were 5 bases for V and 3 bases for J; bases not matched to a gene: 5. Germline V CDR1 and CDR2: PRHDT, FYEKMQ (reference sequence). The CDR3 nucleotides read TGTGCCAGCAGCCTCGGACAGGGCCACACTGAAGCTTTCTTT. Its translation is CASSLGQGHTEAFF.

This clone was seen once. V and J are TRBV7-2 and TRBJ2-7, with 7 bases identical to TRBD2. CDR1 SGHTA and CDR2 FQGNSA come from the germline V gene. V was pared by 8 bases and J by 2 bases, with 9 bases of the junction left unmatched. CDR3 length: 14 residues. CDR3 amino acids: CASASGRGTYEQYF. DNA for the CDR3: TGTGCCAGCGCCTCAGGGCGGGGGACCTACGAGCAGTACTTC.

The CDR3 nucleotides read TGTGCCAGCAGCTTGCCTAGCTCGGATACGCAGTATTTT. Protein: CASSLPSSDTQYF. This chain joins TRBV5-5 and TRBJ2-3; possible D gene TRBD2, 5 bases. Germline V lookup: CDR1 SGHKS, CDR2 YYEKEE (reference sequence). This CDR3 region has 13 residues. The ends were cut back, 1 base at V and 6 bases at J, with 9 bases in the middle.

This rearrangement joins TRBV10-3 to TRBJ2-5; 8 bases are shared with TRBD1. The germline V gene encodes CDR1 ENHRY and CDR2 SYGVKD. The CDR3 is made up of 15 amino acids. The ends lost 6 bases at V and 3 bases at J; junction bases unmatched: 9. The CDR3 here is CAIRAATGEKETQYF. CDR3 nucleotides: TGTGCCATCAGGGCCGCGACAGGGGAAAAAGAGACCCAGTACTTC.

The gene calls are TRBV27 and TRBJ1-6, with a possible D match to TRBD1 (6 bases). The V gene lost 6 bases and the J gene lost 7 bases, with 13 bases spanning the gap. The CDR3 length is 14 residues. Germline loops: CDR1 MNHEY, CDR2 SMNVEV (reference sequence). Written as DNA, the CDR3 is TGTGCCAGCAGGCGAAGCGACAGGAATTCACCCCTCCACTTT. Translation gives CASRRSDRNSPLHF.

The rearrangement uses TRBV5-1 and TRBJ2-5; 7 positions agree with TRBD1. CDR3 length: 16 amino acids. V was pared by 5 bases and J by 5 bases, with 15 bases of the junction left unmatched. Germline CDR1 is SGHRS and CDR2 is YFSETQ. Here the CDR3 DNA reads TGCGCCAGCAGGGACCGGGACAGCGGTTCAGGGGAGACCCAGTACTTC. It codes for CASRDRDSGSGETQYF.

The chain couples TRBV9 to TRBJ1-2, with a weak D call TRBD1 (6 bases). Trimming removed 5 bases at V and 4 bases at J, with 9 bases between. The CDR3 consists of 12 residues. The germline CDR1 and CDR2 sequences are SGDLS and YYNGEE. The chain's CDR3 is CASRDSPYGYTF. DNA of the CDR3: TGTGCCAGCAGGGACAGTCCCTATGGCTACACCTTC.

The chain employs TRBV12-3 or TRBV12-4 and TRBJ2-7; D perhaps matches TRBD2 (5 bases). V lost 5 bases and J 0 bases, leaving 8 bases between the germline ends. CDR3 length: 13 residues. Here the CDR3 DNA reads TGTGCCAGCAGTGGGAGTAGCTCCTACGAGCAGTACTTC. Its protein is CASSGSSSYEQYF.

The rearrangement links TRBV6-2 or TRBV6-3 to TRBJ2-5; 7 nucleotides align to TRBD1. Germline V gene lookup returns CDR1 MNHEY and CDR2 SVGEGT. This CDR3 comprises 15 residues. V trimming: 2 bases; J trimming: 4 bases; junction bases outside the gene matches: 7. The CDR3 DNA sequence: TGTGCCAGCAGTTACCTTAGGGGGCGCGGAGAGACCCAGTACTTC. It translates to CASSYLRGRGETQYF.

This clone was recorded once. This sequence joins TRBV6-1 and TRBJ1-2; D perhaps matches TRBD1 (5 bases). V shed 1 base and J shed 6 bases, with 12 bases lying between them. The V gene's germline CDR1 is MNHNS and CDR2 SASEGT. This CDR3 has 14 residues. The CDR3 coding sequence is TGTGCCAGCAGTGAAGTGCTAGGGGAGGATGGCTACACCTTC. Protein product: CASSEVLGEDGYTF.

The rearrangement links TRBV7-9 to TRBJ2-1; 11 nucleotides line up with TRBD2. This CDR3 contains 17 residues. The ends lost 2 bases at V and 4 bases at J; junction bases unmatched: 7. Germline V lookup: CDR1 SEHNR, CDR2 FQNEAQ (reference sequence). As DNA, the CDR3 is TGTGCCAGCAGCTTAACATCGTCTAGCGGGGGGTACAATGAGCAGTTCTTC. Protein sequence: CASSLTSSSGGYNEQFF. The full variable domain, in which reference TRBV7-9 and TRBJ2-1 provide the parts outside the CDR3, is DTGVSQNPRHKITKRGQNVTFRCDPISEHNRLYWYRQTLGQGPEFLTYFQNEAQLEKSRLLSDRFSAERPKGSFSTLEIQRTEQGDSAMYLCASSLTSSSGGYNEQFFGPGTRLTVL.

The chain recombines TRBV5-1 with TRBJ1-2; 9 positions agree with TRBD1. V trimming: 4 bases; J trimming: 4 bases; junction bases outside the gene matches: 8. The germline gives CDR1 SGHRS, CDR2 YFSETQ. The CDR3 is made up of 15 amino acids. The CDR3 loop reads CASSRGQGQGYGYTF. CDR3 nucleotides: TGCGCCAGCAGCCGAGGACAGGGACAGGGCTATGGCTACACCTTC.

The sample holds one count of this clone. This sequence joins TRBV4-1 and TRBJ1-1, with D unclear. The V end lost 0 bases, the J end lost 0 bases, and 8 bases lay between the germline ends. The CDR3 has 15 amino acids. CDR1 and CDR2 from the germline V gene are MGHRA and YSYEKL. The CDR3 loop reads CASSQESVVNTEAFF. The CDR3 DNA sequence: TGCGCCAGCAGCCAAGAGTCGGTGGTGAACACTGAAGCTTTCTTT.

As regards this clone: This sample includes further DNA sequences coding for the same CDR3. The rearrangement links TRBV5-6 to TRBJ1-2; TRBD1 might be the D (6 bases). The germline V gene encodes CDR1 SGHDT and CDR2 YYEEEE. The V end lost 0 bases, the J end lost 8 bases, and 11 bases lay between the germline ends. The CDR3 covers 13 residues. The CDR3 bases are TGTGCCAGCAGCTTGGACAGGGCTAAAGGCTACACCTTC. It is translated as CASSLDRAKGYTF.

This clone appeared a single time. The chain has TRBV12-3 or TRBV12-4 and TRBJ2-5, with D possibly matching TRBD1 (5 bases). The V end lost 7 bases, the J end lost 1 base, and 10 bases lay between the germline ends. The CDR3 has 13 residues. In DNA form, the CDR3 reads TGTGCCAGCAAACATCAGGGCCAAGAGACCCAGTACTTC. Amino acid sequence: CASKHQGQETQYF.

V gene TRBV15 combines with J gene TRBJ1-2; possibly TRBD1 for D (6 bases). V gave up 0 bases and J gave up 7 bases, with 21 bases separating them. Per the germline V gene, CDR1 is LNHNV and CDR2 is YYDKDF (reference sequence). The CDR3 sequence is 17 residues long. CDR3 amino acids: CATSRDLGQGTGFGYTF. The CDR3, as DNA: TGTGCCACCAGCAGAGATCTTGGGCAGGGGACGGGGTTTGGCTACACCTTC.

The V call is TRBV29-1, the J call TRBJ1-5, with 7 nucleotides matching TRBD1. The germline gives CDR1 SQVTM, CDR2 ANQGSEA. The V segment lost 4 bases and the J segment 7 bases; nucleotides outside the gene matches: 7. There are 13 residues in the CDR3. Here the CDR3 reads CSVGQGEGQPQHF. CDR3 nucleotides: TGCAGCGTTGGACAGGGAGAGGGGCAGCCCCAGCATTTT.

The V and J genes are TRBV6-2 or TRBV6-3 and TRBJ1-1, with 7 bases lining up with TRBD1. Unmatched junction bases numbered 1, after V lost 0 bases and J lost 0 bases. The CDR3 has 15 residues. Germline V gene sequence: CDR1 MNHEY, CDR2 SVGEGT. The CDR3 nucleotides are TGTGCCAGCAGTTACTCGACAGGGATGAACACTGAAGCTTTCTTT. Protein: CASSYSTGMNTEAFF.

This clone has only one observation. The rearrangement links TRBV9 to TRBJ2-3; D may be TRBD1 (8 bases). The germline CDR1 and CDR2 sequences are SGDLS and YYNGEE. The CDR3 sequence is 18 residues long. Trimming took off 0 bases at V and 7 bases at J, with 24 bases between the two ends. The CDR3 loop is CASSVGGGQVSRGNTQYF. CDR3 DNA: TGTGCCAGCAGCGTAGGGGGGGGACAGGTGTCCCGTGGGAATACGCAGTATTTT.

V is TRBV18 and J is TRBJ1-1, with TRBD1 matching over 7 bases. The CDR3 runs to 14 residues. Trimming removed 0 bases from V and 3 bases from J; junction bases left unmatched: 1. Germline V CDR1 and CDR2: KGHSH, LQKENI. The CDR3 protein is CASSPPRGDTEAFF. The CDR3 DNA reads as TGTGCCAGCTCACCACCCAGGGGGGACACTGAAGCTTTCTTT.

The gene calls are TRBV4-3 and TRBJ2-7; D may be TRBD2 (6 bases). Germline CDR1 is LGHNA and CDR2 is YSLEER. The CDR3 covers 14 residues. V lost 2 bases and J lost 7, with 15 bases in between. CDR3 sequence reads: CASSQWGVGNEQYF. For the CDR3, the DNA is TGCGCCAGCAGCCAATGGGGGGTAGGTAATGAGCAGTACTTC.

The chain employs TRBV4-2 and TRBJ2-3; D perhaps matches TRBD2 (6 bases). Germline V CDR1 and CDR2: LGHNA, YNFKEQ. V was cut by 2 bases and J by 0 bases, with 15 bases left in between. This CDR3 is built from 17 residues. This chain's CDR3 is CASSQLPGLTSTDTQYF. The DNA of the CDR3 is TGTGCCAGCAGCCAACTTCCGGGACTGACTAGCACAGATACGCAGTATTTT.

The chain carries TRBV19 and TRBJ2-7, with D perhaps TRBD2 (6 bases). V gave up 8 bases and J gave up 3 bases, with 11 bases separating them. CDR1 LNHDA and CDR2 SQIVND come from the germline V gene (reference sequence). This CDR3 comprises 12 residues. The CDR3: CASAMGGYEQYF. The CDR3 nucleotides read TGTGCCAGTGCCATGGGGGGCTACGAGCAGTACTTC.